Below are 14 T cell receptor beta chains sequenced from a single sample in a study of shared clonotypes between healthy human individuals. TCRdb's copy holds only in-frame clones and misses some; the assay was immunoSEQ multiplex PCR. The data hold fewer than 2.5 million clones, with 80% to 95% observed a single time. Sequenced sample: naive CD4+ T cells from PBMCs. This sample's subset: CD45RA+ positively selected. These receptor sequences come from a man between 18 and 29 years old in good health. Some clones in this sample may be carry-over from other donors' samples.

V usage is TRBV2 and J usage is TRBJ1-5; D not resolved. The CDR3 is 15 residues long. The ends were cut back, 7 bases at V and 5 bases at J, with 18 bases in the middle. CDR1 and CDR2 (germline): SNHLY, FYNNEI. CDR3 protein: CASTPERQFDQPQHF. The CDR3 nucleotides are TGTGCCAGCACCCCGGAACGGCAGTTCGATCAGCCCCAGCATTTT.

This clone was counted once. V usage is TRBV19 and J usage is TRBJ2-5; the D gene is possibly TRBD2 (6 bases). The CDR3 runs to 16 residues. The V gene lost 7 bases and the J gene lost 2 bases, with 20 bases spanning the gap. Germline CDR1 and CDR2: LNHDA and SQIVND (reference sequence). CDR3: CASTPRGGGSQETQYF. In DNA, the CDR3 is TGTGCCAGTACTCCAAGGGGTGGAGGGAGTCAAGAGACCCAGTACTTC.

The rearrangement uses TRBV2 and TRBJ2-1, with 11 nucleotides matching TRBD2. The length of the CDR3 is 15 residues. Trimming at V came to 3 bases and at J to 8 bases, leaving 6 bases not matched to a gene. Germline V lookup: CDR1 SNHLY, CDR2 FYNNEI. CDR3 amino acids: CASSDLAGGSDEQFF. The CDR3 DNA sequence: TGTGCCAGCAGTGACCTAGCGGGAGGTTCGGATGAGCAGTTCTTC.

This chain connects TRBV2 to TRBJ1-2; TRBD1 matches at 9 bases. The germline gives CDR1 SNHLY, CDR2 FYNNEI. The CDR3 has 13 residues. The V segment lost 7 bases and the J segment 3 bases; nucleotides outside the gene matches: 3. This CDR3 is CASTTGGDYGYTF. The CDR3 DNA reads TGTGCCAGCACGACAGGGGGTGACTATGGCTACACCTTC. Combining the CDR3 with reference TRBV2 and TRBJ1-2 gives the whole variable domain EPEVTQTPSHQVTQMGQEVILRCVPISNHLYFYWYRQILGQKVEFLVSFYNNEISEKSEIFDDQFSVERPDGSNFTLKIRSTKLEDSAMYFCASTTGGDYGYTFGSGTRLTVV.

The V and J genes are TRBV5-5 and TRBJ1-2; 8 nucleotides align to TRBD1. Trimming cost V 0 bases and J 2 bases; bases outside gene matches: 6. CDR3 length: 16 amino acids. Germline V gene data show CDR1 as SGHKS and CDR2 as YYEKEE (reference sequence). The CDR3 spells CASSLGAQGANYGYTF. The CDR3 nucleotides read TGTGCCAGCAGCTTGGGGGCCCAGGGGGCGAACTATGGCTACACCTTC.

This chain connects TRBV5-1 to TRBJ2-1; tentatively, D is TRBD1 (5 bases). Germline CDR1 reads SGHRS; CDR2 reads YFSETQ. The CDR3 sequence is 16 residues long. Trimming removed 4 bases at V and 7 bases at J, with 21 bases between. The CDR3 DNA reads as TGCGCCAGCAGCGCCCGCTTCCCAGGGTCCGGGAATGAGCAGTTCTTC. Its translation: CASSARFPGSGNEQFF.

The chain employs TRBV19 and TRBJ2-6, with a weak D call TRBD2 (7 bases). Germline values: CDR1 LNHDA, CDR2 SQIVND (reference sequence). Trimming left V 1 base short and J 11 bases short, with 12 bases between. This CDR3 comprises 14 residues. DNA for the CDR3: TGTGCCAGTAGTATAGGTACAGGGAGGGACGTCCTGACTTTC. It yields the protein CASSIGTGRDVLTF.

This sequence joins TRBV7-2 and TRBJ2-7; D is possibly TRBD1 (5 bases). This CDR3 comprises 15 residues. Germline CDR1 SGHTA, CDR2 FQGNSA. V lost 0 bases, J lost 0 bases, and 9 bases lay in between. In DNA, the CDR3 is TGTGCCAGCAGCTTAGCCTCGGACAACTCCTACGAGCAGTACTTC. Translated, it gives CASSLASDNSYEQYF.

This rearrangement joins TRBV7-2 to TRBJ2-7; a possible D gene is TRBD2 (5 bases). The germline CDR1 and CDR2 sequences are SGHTA and FQGNSA. The length of the CDR3 is 15 residues. With 2 bases removed from V and 1 base from J, the gap between germline ends came to 12 bases. Here the CDR3 DNA reads TGTGCCAGCAGCTTAAGGGAGCCCTATTCCTACGAGCAGTACTTC. This encodes CASSLREPYSYEQYF.

The chain combines TRBV5-1 with TRBJ1-5; 8 bases are a match to TRBD1. V lost 4 bases, J lost 1 base, and 7 bases stayed unmatched. The CDR3 totals 16 residues. CDR1 and CDR2 from the germline V gene are SGHRS and YFSETQ. CDR3: CASSPGQGGSNQPQHF. The CDR3 DNA reads TGCGCCAGCAGCCCCGGACAGGGAGGGAGCAATCAGCCCCAGCATTTT.

With respect to this clone: At the DNA level, this CDR3 is encoded by other sequences in the same sample as well. V and J are TRBV4-2 and TRBJ1-2; D is unresolved. Deletions cut 0 bases from V and 8 bases from J, with 4 bases between. The V gene's germline CDR1 is LGHNA and CDR2 YNFKEQ. This CDR3 is 11 amino acids long. The CDR3 bases are TGTGCCAGCAGCCAAGACCTAGGCTACACCTTC. Its protein product is CASSQDLGYTF.

The chain couples TRBV25-1 to TRBJ2-4; D possibly corresponds to TRBD2 (6 bases). The CDR3 extends over 16 amino acids. CDR1 and CDR2 from the germline V gene are MGHDK and SYGVNS. V shed 4 bases and J shed 0 bases, with 13 bases lying between them. The CDR3 nucleotides read TGTGCCAGCAGTGCCTCGGGAGCCCTAGCCAAAAACATTCAGTACTTC. Its translation is CASSASGALAKNIQYF.

The V call is TRBV28, the J call TRBJ1-3; 7 bases match TRBD1. The CDR3 consists of 15 residues. Trimming took 3 bases from V and 1 from J; bases not matched to a gene: 3. Per germline, CDR1 MDHEN and CDR2 SYDVKM. The CDR3 nucleotides are TGTGCCAGCAGTTTCGGCAGGGGGTCTGGAAACACCATATATTTT. It encodes CASSFGRGSGNTIYF.

Note on this clone: Other DNA sequences in the sample encode the same CDR3. The chain combines TRBV4-2 with TRBJ2-1, with 10 bases aligning to TRBD1. The CDR3 extends over 14 amino acids. Germline V gene data show CDR1 as LGHNA and CDR2 as YNFKEQ. V lost 4 bases, J lost 6 bases, and 3 bases stayed unmatched. CDR3 nucleotide sequence: TGTGCCAGCAGCCGGGACAGGGGTATCAATGAGCAGTTCTTC. This encodes CASSRDRGINEQFF.